These 9 T cell receptor beta chains were sequenced from one sample in a study of blood T cell repertoires in COVID-19. Method: immunoSEQ multiplex PCR; TCRdb's copy keeps in-frame clones and lacks some. The table includes more than 400,000 clones, roughly 87% detected once. Sequencing input: PBMCs or T cells enriched from blood (not recorded which). The receptor set was obtained from a young woman who had recovered from COVID-19.

This clone was seen a handful of times. The chain links TRBV5-4 to TRBJ1-4; D is ambiguous. V was pared by 2 bases and J by 8 bases, with 16 bases between. Germline assignment: CDR1 SGHNT and CDR2 YYREEE (reference sequence). CDR3 length: 15 residues. The CDR3 coding sequence is TGTGCCAGCAGCTTAAACGGCGGCGAAGGAGAAAAACTGTTTTTT. Amino acids: CASSLNGGEGEKLFF.

V gene TRBV20-1 combines with J gene TRBJ1-1, with D possibly being TRBD1 (6 bases). The CDR3 extends over 11 amino acids. Between the trimmed V and J ends, which lost 5 bases and 10 bases, there was a span of 14 bases. The germline V gene encodes CDR1 DFQATT and CDR2 SNEGSKA (reference sequence). CDR3 in amino acids: CSALYKGGAFF. CDR3 coding DNA: TGCAGTGCTTTGTATAAAGGGGGAGCTTTCTTT.

V gene TRBV10-2 combines with J gene TRBJ2-6, with D possibly being TRBD1 (6 bases). This CDR3 comprises 15 residues. V was shortened by 4 bases and J by 9 bases, with 16 bases between the two germline ends. The germline gives CDR1 WSHSY, CDR2 SAAADI. The CDR3 reads CASSGAGALGNVLTF. CDR3 nucleotide sequence: TGCGCCAGCAGTGGGGCAGGGGCTTTGGGCAACGTCCTGACTTTC.

The genes are TRBV5-5 and TRBJ1-3; no firm D call. Deletions cut 5 bases from V and 4 bases from J, with 13 bases between. This CDR3 contains 14 residues. Germline CDR1 is SGHKS and CDR2 is YYEKEE (reference sequence). The CDR3 spells CASRSEGYGNTIYF. The CDR3 DNA follows: TGTGCCAGCAGGTCGGAGGGTTACGGAAACACCATATATTTT.

This chain links TRBV5-4 with TRBJ1-6, with TRBD1 as a possible D gene (5 bases). CDR1 and CDR2 (germline): SGHNT, YYREEE (reference sequence). Trimming left V 4 bases short and J 6 bases short, with 14 bases between. The CDR3 has 15 amino acids. Here the CDR3 reads CASSQATAFNSPLHF. The CDR3 DNA follows: TGTGCCAGCAGCCAAGCGACAGCCTTTAATTCACCCCTCCACTTT.

This rearrangement joins TRBV24-1 to TRBJ1-3; no clear D. The V gene's germline CDR1 is KGHDR and CDR2 SFDVKD. CDR3 size: 13 residues. Trimming removed 11 bases from V and 1 base from J, with 11 bases in between. The CDR3 reads CAIDETSGNTIYF. The CDR3 DNA sequence: TGTGCCATCGACGAGACATCTGGAAACACCATATATTTT.

This chain links TRBV5-1 with TRBJ2-1; 10 bases agree with TRBD2. The CDR3 is 15 residues long. The ends lost 1 base at V and 7 bases at J; junction bases unmatched: 5. CDR1 and CDR2 from the germline V gene are SGHRS and YFSETQ. The CDR3 protein is CASSLSGGAANEQFF. The CDR3 DNA is TGCGCCAGCAGCTTGAGCGGGGGGGCGGCGAATGAGCAGTTCTTC.

The chain uses TRBV3-1 (or the pseudogene TRBV3-2) and TRBJ1-1; weak D call: TRBD1 (6 bases). V lost 4 bases and J 0 bases, leaving 12 bases between the germline ends. From germline, CDR1 is LGHDT and CDR2 YNNKEL (reference sequence). The CDR3 extends over 15 amino acids. The CDR3, as DNA: TGTGCCAGCAGCCTCTGGACAGCCTTGAACACTGAAGCTTTCTTT. Translating gives CASSLWTALNTEAFF.

The chain employs TRBV18 and TRBJ1-1; D is ambiguous. CDR1 is KGHSH, CDR2 LQKENI, per germline. The V end was cut by 3 bases, the J end by 1 base, with 9 bases between. This CDR3 has 14 amino acids. The CDR3 protein is CASSPPNGNTEAFF. The DNA of the CDR3 is TGTGCCAGCTCACCTCCGAACGGGAACACTGAAGCTTTCTTT.